The present T cell receptor beta chain was sequenced within a study of T-cell memory formation after mild COVID-19. General study findings and limits: Clones contracting across day 15 to 85 had a balanced CD4/CD8 profile; later expanding clones leaned CD4+. Chiefly within CM and EM were the contracting CD4+ clones; CD8+ ones were within EMRA.

Researchers used 5'RACE with constant-segment primers to make TCR alpha and TCR beta cDNA libraries that carry sample barcodes and UMIs. TCRdb processed the 5' RACE reads anew with MiXCR; each CDR3 protein has one entry. The sample holds about 430,000 distinct CDR3 sequences, approximately 24% seen once. Regarding this clonotype: The target antigen is unknown.

Sequenced sample: PBMCs or a T cell subset sorted from them (not recorded which). The TCR originated in an adult woman who had mild COVID-19 (a few samples of this study predate the infection). Cell type and time point are not known.

The CDR3 nucleotides are TGTGCCAGCAGCGCCAGTATTGAAGCTTTCTTT. Protein product: CASSASIEAFF. The V gene is TRBV11-2, the J gene TRBJ1-1; unclear D gene. In germline, CDR1 is SGHAT, CDR2 FQNNGV. V lost 5 bases to trimming and J lost 7 bases, with 8 bases between them. CDR3 length equals 11 residues.